These T cell receptor beta chains were read from a single sample in a study of T-cell memory formation after mild COVID-19. TCRdb processed the 5' RACE reads anew with MiXCR; each CDR3 protein has one entry. Here the sample spans 35,000 to 40,000 distinct CDR3 sequences, 6% to 6.5% being singletons. Sequencing used PBMCs or a T cell subset sorted from them (not recorded which). Receptor source: an adult who had mild COVID-19 (a few samples of this study predate the infection). Cell type and time point are not known. The conserved cysteine and the conserved F or W are not part of the CDR3 here. The D gene is left open where the match is weak. Part of the rows lack a size; the others show once, few, many or a class for expanded clones.

CDR3: ASSVVETGELF
V: TRBV9
D: .
J: TRBJ2-2
size: few

CDR3: ASSRATSGAQGELF
V: TRBV7-9
D: TRBD2
J: TRBJ2-2
size: many

CDR3: ASSRGTVTYEQY
V: TRBV13
D: TRBD1
J: TRBJ2-7
size: many

CDR3: ASSPSRGPARKIEQY
V: TRBV7-8
D: .
J: TRBJ2-7
size: few

CDR3: ASSLGPTANYGYT
V: TRBV5-1
D: .
J: TRBJ1-2
size: .

CDR3: ASSKGDLAKNIQY
V: TRBV27
D: .
J: TRBJ2-4
size: few

CDR3: ASSPVDRGRLNTGELF
V: TRBV14
D: TRBD1
J: TRBJ2-2
size: .

CDR3: ASSPAGVRYEQY
V: TRBV9
D: TRBD2
J: TRBJ2-7
size: few

CDR3: SASRYRGLSNQPQH
V: TRBV20-1
D: TRBD1
J: TRBJ1-5
size: many

CDR3: ASSPWGEGANVLT
V: TRBV4-3
D: .
J: TRBJ2-6
size: .

CDR3: ASTNWDTQY
V: TRBV12-3/TRBV12-4
D: .
J: TRBJ2-3
size: few

CDR3: ASRDPGGRGTGELF
V: TRBV12-3/TRBV12-4
D: TRBD2
J: TRBJ2-2
size: many

CDR3: ASSQGLTGLNTEAF
V: TRBV3-1
D: .
J: TRBJ1-1
size: many

CDR3: ATSRDSSGGQETQY
V: TRBV15
D: TRBD2
J: TRBJ2-5
size: .

CDR3: ASSGGQGANEQY
V: TRBV9
D: TRBD1
J: TRBJ2-7
size: .

CDR3: ASSSFFGRAEDTEAF
V: TRBV7-2
D: .
J: TRBJ1-1
size: .

CDR3: AWTRDRVGTYGYT
V: TRBV30
D: TRBD1
J: TRBJ1-2
size: .

CDR3: ASSRSQVFGYT
V: TRBV3-1
D: .
J: TRBJ1-2
size: few

CDR3: ASSPAYGNTIY
V: TRBV5-1
D: .
J: TRBJ1-3
size: many

CDR3: ASSHPGQGTDTQY
V: TRBV11-1
D: TRBD1
J: TRBJ2-3
size: .

CDR3: ASSLGQGETGGYT
V: TRBV18
D: TRBD1
J: TRBJ1-2
size: .

CDR3: ASSFDDGWGEAF
V: TRBV5-6
D: .
J: TRBJ1-1
size: many

CDR3: ASSLVGGGSNQPQH
V: TRBV7-2
D: .
J: TRBJ1-5
size: many

CDR3: ASSPGTSLGEKLF
V: TRBV28
D: .
J: TRBJ1-4
size: few

CDR3: ATSAGYYGYT
V: TRBV24-1
D: .
J: TRBJ1-2
size: .

CDR3: SARDGGPGANVLT
V: TRBV20-1
D: .
J: TRBJ2-6
size: few

CDR3: ATSDPHGVDTGELF
V: TRBV24-1
D: .
J: TRBJ2-2
size: .

CDR3: ASTFRDRALTETQY
V: TRBV12-3/TRBV12-4
D: TRBD1
J: TRBJ2-5
size: few

CDR3: ASSQSTGRQPQH
V: TRBV3-1
D: .
J: TRBJ1-5
size: many

CDR3: ASSATRTGVLGEQF
V: TRBV9
D: TRBD1
J: TRBJ2-1
size: few

CDR3: ASGLQGVTNEKLF
V: TRBV28
D: TRBD1
J: TRBJ1-4
size: few

CDR3: ASSHPGQPQETQY
V: TRBV11-3
D: .
J: TRBJ2-5
size: many

CDR3: SARYGGTGNTEAF
V: TRBV20-1
D: .
J: TRBJ1-1
size: few

CDR3: SARQGGGYEQY
V: TRBV20-1
D: .
J: TRBJ2-7
size: few

CDR3: ASSLWDRTMAPLH
V: TRBV7-3
D: .
J: TRBJ1-6
size: few

CDR3: ASSQDYFRDSEQF
V: TRBV4-3
D: .
J: TRBJ2-1
size: many

CDR3: ASSSGRTTYEQY
V: TRBV5-1
D: .
J: TRBJ2-7
size: many

CDR3: ASSLQIYNSPLH
V: TRBV5-1
D: .
J: TRBJ1-6
size: .

CDR3: ASSRDYQETQY
V: TRBV5-1
D: .
J: TRBJ2-5
size: many

CDR3: ASSQLLMGATEAF
V: TRBV4-2
D: .
J: TRBJ1-1
size: few

CDR3: ASRKGQGAGEETQY
V: TRBV5-1
D: TRBD1
J: TRBJ2-5
size: many

CDR3: ASSLGDYAWLGQF
V: TRBV7-2
D: TRBD2
J: TRBJ2-1
size: many

CDR3: ASSPRAGGGSYEQY
V: TRBV7-9
D: TRBD2
J: TRBJ2-7
size: few

CDR3: ASSLYGPAEAF
V: TRBV7-3
D: .
J: TRBJ1-1
size: few

CDR3: ASSVRGDLFKETQY
V: TRBV19
D: .
J: TRBJ2-5
size: .

CDR3: ASSRGGYTGELF
V: TRBV6-5
D: .
J: TRBJ2-2
size: .

CDR3: ASSLAEGKF
V: TRBV7-9
D: .
J: TRBJ2-1
size: many

CDR3: ASSLGPHNEQF
V: TRBV11-2
D: .
J: TRBJ2-1
size: .

CDR3: ASRPGGNTIY
V: TRBV12-3/TRBV12-4
D: .
J: TRBJ1-3
size: many

CDR3: SATDRGETQY
V: TRBV20-1
D: TRBD1
J: TRBJ2-5
size: .

CDR3: ATSDASQGYQPQH
V: TRBV24-1
D: .
J: TRBJ1-5
size: .

CDR3: ASSQAPLKTSGGGMAEQF
V: TRBV4-1
D: TRBD2
J: TRBJ2-1
size: .